The 23 T cell receptor beta chains in this list originate from one sample, sequenced in a study of blood T cell repertoires in COVID-19. The repertoire was sequenced with immunoSEQ multiplex PCR; TCRdb's copy has only in-frame clones and lacks some. The sample has 250,000 to 350,000 clones, around 90% seen once. Sequenced: peripheral blood. These receptor sequences come from a woman aged 30 to 39 with COVID-19, enrolled during active disease.

The rearrangement joins TRBV3-1 (or the pseudogene TRBV3-2) to TRBJ2-3, with 7 bases aligning to TRBD2. The ends lost 1 base at V and 6 bases at J; junction bases unmatched: 4. The CDR3 covers 14 residues. The germline gives CDR1 LGHDT, CDR2 YNNKEL (reference sequence). The CDR3 region is CASSQGAGADTQYF. The CDR3 DNA is TGTGCCAGCAGCCAAGGGGCGGGAGCGGATACGCAGTATTTT.

This clone appeared a few times. This chain joins TRBV29-1 and TRBJ1-1, with D hard to call. The CDR3 runs 15 residues. V lost 4 bases and J lost 0, with 15 bases in between. Germline CDR1 and CDR2: SQVTM and ANQGSEA. The CDR3 DNA is TGCAGCGTTGGTAGACAAACTCTCATGAACACTGAAGCTTTCTTT. It translates to CSVGRQTLMNTEAFF. Complete variable domain (other parts from reference TRBV29-1 and TRBJ1-1): SAVISQKPSRDICQRGTSLTIQCQVDSQVTMMFWYRQQPGQSLTLIATANQGSEATYESGFVIDKFPISRPNLTFSTLTVSNMSPEDSSIYLCSVGRQTLMNTEAFFGQGTRLTVV.

This clone has more than one count but fewer than ten. The chain recombines TRBV27 with TRBJ1-5; 9 positions agree with TRBD1. The CDR3 covers 14 residues. The V gene end was trimmed by 5 bases and the J gene end by 4 bases; junction bases not matched to a gene: 3. The V gene's germline CDR1 is MNHEY and CDR2 SMNVEV (reference sequence). The CDR3, as DNA: TGTGCCAGCAGTAAGGGACAGGGTAATCAGCCCCAGCATTTT. Its translation is CASSKGQGNQPQHF.

V is TRBV7-2 and J is TRBJ1-3; D ambiguous. Germline CDR1 and CDR2: SGHTA and FQGNSA. The CDR3 runs to 15 residues. V lost 2 bases, J lost 0 bases, and 8 bases lay in between. In DNA form, the CDR3 reads TGTGCCAGCAGCTTAAGTGGCAGCTCTGGAAACACCATATATTTT. Translating it yields CASSLSGSSGNTIYF.

This chain links TRBV7-9 with TRBJ2-3, with a tentative D call TRBD2 (6 bases). The CDR3 runs to 15 residues. Germline lookup yields CDR1 SEHNR and CDR2 FQNEAQ (reference sequence). With 5 bases removed from V and 0 bases from J, the gap between germline ends came to 12 bases. CDR3 nucleotide sequence: TGTGCCAGCAGCCCCCCGGGGGTTAGCACAGATACGCAGTATTTT. Protein sequence: CASSPPGVSTDTQYF.

Only one count was recorded for this clone. The chain is built from TRBV7-8 and TRBJ2-2, with a possible D match to TRBD2 (5 bases). There are 15 residues in the CDR3. The V end lost 1 base, the J end lost 7 bases, and 13 bases lay between the germline ends. Germline-derived CDR1 and CDR2 are SGHVS and FQNEAQ. In nucleotides, the CDR3 is TGTGCCAGCAGCTTAGGGAGGTGGGGAAGCGGGGAGCTGTTTTTT. This gives the protein CASSLGRWGSGELFF.

In its sample, this clone was seen once. The chain is built from TRBV9 and TRBJ2-3, with 8 bases aligning to TRBD2. This CDR3 has 17 amino acids. V gave up 4 bases and J gave up 5 bases; unmatched junction bases: 15. The V gene's germline CDR1 is SGDLS and CDR2 YYNGEE. CDR3 in DNA: TGTGCCAGCAGCACTCCGGGACTAGAGGATTTGGGAGATACGCAGTATTTT. Protein sequence: CASSTPGLEDLGDTQYF.

The gene calls are TRBV7-9 and TRBJ1-4, with D hard to call. This CDR3 is built from 15 residues. Germline CDR1 and CDR2: SEHNR and FQNEAQ (reference sequence). V was pared by 5 bases and J by 3 bases, with 13 bases between. The CDR3 DNA reads as TGTGCCAGCAGCGGCCCCCTAGGTTCTAATGAAAAACTGTTTTTT. This gives the protein CASSGPLGSNEKLFF.

This rearrangement joins TRBV3-1 (or the pseudogene TRBV3-2) to TRBJ2-1; TRBD2 matches at 9 bases. CDR3 size: 18 residues. Trimming removed 0 bases from V and 2 bases from J; junction bases left unmatched: 8. CDR1 is LGHDT, CDR2 YNNKEL, per germline (reference sequence). The CDR3 spells CASSQERLAVTTYNEQFF. The CDR3 DNA follows: TGTGCCAGCAGCCAAGAGAGACTAGCGGTTACCACCTACAATGAGCAGTTCTTC.

V is TRBV11-2 and J is TRBJ1-4, with D perhaps TRBD1 (6 bases). The V and J ends lost 5 bases and 8 bases respectively, with 24 bases between them. The germline V gene encodes CDR1 SGHAT and CDR2 FQNNGV. The CDR3 runs 17 residues. CDR3 protein: CASSHLGQKGLSEKLFF. CDR3 in DNA: TGTGCCAGCAGCCATCTAGGACAGAAAGGGTTGAGCGAAAAACTGTTTTTT.

The chain has TRBV19 and TRBJ2-1; 7 bases match TRBD2. Germline CDR1 LNHDA, CDR2 SQIVND (reference sequence). Trimming took 5 bases from V and 4 from J; bases not matched to a gene: 14. The CDR3 length is 17 residues. The CDR3 DNA reads TGTGCCAGTAGTTATGATGGGGCGGGAGAGTCGTACAATGAGCAGTTCTTC. This translates into CASSYDGAGESYNEQFF.

J is TRBJ2-7 and V is TRBV30, with 7 bases aligning to TRBD1. Germline V gene lookup returns CDR1 GTSNPN and CDR2 SVGIG (reference sequence). The CDR3 loop spans 14 amino acids. V lost 2 bases, J lost 3 bases, and 7 bases stayed unmatched. CDR3 loop: CAWSPSDRVYEQYF. The CDR3 DNA reads TGTGCCTGGAGTCCCAGTGACAGGGTCTACGAGCAGTACTTC.

Here the CDR3 DNA reads TGTGCCAGCAGTCAAATCATGGTTAGCGGGACCCGCACAGATACGCAGTATTTT. Translated, it gives CASSQIMVSGTRTDTQYF. The rearrangement joins TRBV27 to TRBJ2-3, with 8 positions matching TRBD2. CDR1 is MNHEY and CDR2 is SMNVEV in the germline V gene (reference sequence). The CDR3 length is 18 residues. V shed 5 bases, J shed 1 base, and the junction held 14 bases outside the gene matches.

This sequence joins TRBV6-2 or TRBV6-3 and TRBJ2-2; 9 bases fit TRBD1. The CDR3 is made up of 18 amino acids. The ends lost 2 bases at V and 2 bases at J; junction bases unmatched: 9. The V gene's germline CDR1 is MNHEY and CDR2 SVGEGT. The CDR3 bases are TGTGCCAGCAGTTACCCTCTTTCGGGACAGGGTAACACCGGGGAGCTGTTTTTT. Translation: CASSYPLSGQGNTGELFF.

The V call is TRBV28, the J call TRBJ1-5; 10 bases map to TRBD1. The CDR3 extends over 18 amino acids. After removal of 3 bases from V and 5 bases from J, the junction contained 13 bases not matched to a gene. Per germline, CDR1 MDHEN and CDR2 SYDVKM. The CDR3 here is CASSFRSSRGQGYQPQHF. In DNA form, the CDR3 reads TGTGCCAGCAGTTTTCGTTCGTCTAGGGGACAGGGGTATCAGCCCCAGCATTTT.

The chain has TRBV24-1 and TRBJ1-1, with a tentative D call TRBD1 (6 bases). The V gene's germline CDR1 is KGHDR and CDR2 SFDVKD. The germline V and J ends were trimmed by 4 bases and 4 bases, with 9 bases remaining between them. The CDR3 extends over 13 amino acids. The CDR3 DNA reads as TGTGCCACCAGTGAACGAGGGGGCACTGAAGCTTTCTTT. Translating gives CATSERGGTEAFF.

This chain uses TRBV27 with TRBJ2-6, with 11 bases that match TRBD1. CDR3 length: 19 amino acids. V lost 4 bases and J lost 1; bases outside the gene matches: 9. The germline CDR1 and CDR2 sequences are MNHEY and SMNVEV (reference sequence). The DNA of the CDR3 is TGTGCCAGCAGTTATAGGGGCCGGGACAGGGGGTCTGGGGCCAACGTCCTGACTTTC. Translating it yields CASSYRGRDRGSGANVLTF.

This clone has more than one count but fewer than ten. This chain connects TRBV7-2 to TRBJ1-2; no definite D call. The germline V gene has CDR1 SGHTA and CDR2 FQGNSA. This CDR3 has 13 residues. V was trimmed by 3 bases and J by 3 bases, leaving 8 bases between them. In nucleotides, the CDR3 is TGTGCCAGCAGCTTTCTGCAGGACTATGGCTACACCTTC. Protein: CASSFLQDYGYTF.

This chain connects TRBV18 to TRBJ2-2; 11 nucleotides match TRBD2. The CDR3 spans 17 residues. The V and J ends lost 1 base and 0 bases, in that order; junction bases with no gene match: 1. The germline gives CDR1 KGHSH, CDR2 LQKENI. In DNA form, the CDR3 reads TGTGCCAGCTCACCACGACTAGCGGGACCGAACACCGGGGAGCTGTTTTTT. As protein: CASSPRLAGPNTGELFF.

V and J are TRBV5-1 and TRBJ2-1; D not resolved. Germline values: CDR1 SGHRS, CDR2 YFSETQ. V lost 1 base and J lost 7, with 9 bases in between. The CDR3 consists of 13 residues. The CDR3 nucleotides are TGCGCCAGCAGCTTGTTACCCGGGAATGAGCAGTTCTTC. Protein: CASSLLPGNEQFF.

The chain uses TRBV29-1 and TRBJ1-1; TRBD1 aligns across 11 bases. CDR3 size: 12 residues. The junction had 4 bases not matched to a gene; V was cut back by 6 bases and J by 7 bases. Germline values: CDR1 SQVTM, CDR2 ANQGSEA. Here the CDR3 DNA reads TGCAGCGTCGGGGACAGGGGGGTTGAAGCTTTCTTT. Its translation: CSVGDRGVEAFF.

This clone occurred a few times. This sequence joins TRBV6-2 or TRBV6-3 and TRBJ1-3, with D unresolved. This CDR3 comprises 15 residues. Germline values: CDR1 MNHEY, CDR2 SVGEGT. V gave up 6 bases and J gave up 0 bases, with 12 bases separating them. CDR3: CASRPRGTSGNTIYF. The CDR3 DNA reads as TGTGCCAGCAGGCCTCGCGGAACCTCTGGAAACACCATATATTTT.

The gene calls are TRBV10-2 and TRBJ2-3; 7 bases are shared with TRBD2. Germline-derived CDR1 and CDR2 are WSHSY and SAAADI. There are 16 residues in the CDR3. Trimming took 3 bases from V and 4 from J; bases not matched to a gene: 10. CDR3 protein: CASSDPGLPRPDTQYF. CDR3 nucleotides: TGCGCCAGCAGTGATCCGGGACTACCCAGGCCAGATACGCAGTATTTT.